Listed below are T cell receptor beta chains from one sample, sequenced in a study of blood T cell repertoires in COVID-19. The protocol was immunoSEQ multiplex PCR, while the TCRdb copy is restricted to in-frame clones and leaves out a portion. The sample lists 240,000 or so clones, 85% to 90% occurring once. Sequenced: PBMCs or T cells enriched from blood (not recorded which). All receptors come from a man between 40 and 49 years old who had recovered from COVID-19. Both conserved end residues are part of each CDR3. A D gene is named only where the DNA matches it firmly. Size tells how often a clone was seen (once, few, many) or the class of an expanded clone, and some rows leave it out.

d_call: -; j_call: TRBJ1-6; v_call: TRBV4-1; clone_size: few; cdr3_nt: TGCGCCAGCAGCCAACTGTCAGGGTTTTTAAGTTCACCCCTCCACTTT; cdr3_aa: CASSQLSGFLSSPLHF
d_call: -; j_call: TRBJ1-2; v_call: TRBV19; clone_size: -; cdr3_nt: TGTGCCAGTAGTATAGATCGTCGGGGGGTTGGCTATGGCTACACCTTC; cdr3_aa: CASSIDRRGVGYGYTF
d_call: TRBD2; j_call: TRBJ2-5; v_call: TRBV18; clone_size: -; cdr3_nt: TGTGCCAGCACAGGACTAGCCGGAGAGACCCAGTACTTC; cdr3_aa: CASTGLAGETQYF
d_call: -; j_call: TRBJ2-7; v_call: TRBV27; clone_size: -; cdr3_nt: TGTGCCAGCAGTTTATCTGGGGGGGCCTCCTACGAGCAGTACTTC; cdr3_aa: CASSLSGGASYEQYF
d_call: TRBD2; j_call: TRBJ2-7; v_call: TRBV28; clone_size: -; cdr3_nt: TGTGCCAGCACCCTGTGGGGGGGGTCCTACGAGCAGTACTTC; cdr3_aa: CASTLWGGSYEQYF
d_call: -; j_call: TRBJ1-4; v_call: TRBV10-3; clone_size: few; cdr3_nt: TGTGCCATCAGTGAGTCAGGGGAACCTAATGAAAAACTGTTTTTT; cdr3_aa: CAISESGEPNEKLFF
d_call: -; j_call: TRBJ1-5; v_call: TRBV28; clone_size: -; cdr3_nt: TGTGCCAGCAAGGGGCAGGGCATCAATCAGCCCCAGCATTTT; cdr3_aa: CASKGQGINQPQHF
d_call: TRBD2; j_call: TRBJ2-3; v_call: TRBV5-4; clone_size: -; cdr3_nt: TGTGCCAGCAGCTTGAAACTAGCGGGGGGCTCCACAGATACGCAGTATTTT; cdr3_aa: CASSLKLAGGSTDTQYF
d_call: TRBD2; j_call: TRBJ2-1; v_call: TRBV3-1/TRBV3-2; clone_size: -; cdr3_nt: TGTGCCAGCAGTTTCGAGCGGGAGGGTCGGATCTTC; cdr3_aa: CASSFEREGRIF
d_call: TRBD2; j_call: TRBJ2-3; v_call: TRBV7-3; clone_size: -; cdr3_nt: TGTGCCAGCAGCTTTAGCGGGAGGGCCCCAGATACGCAGTATTTT; cdr3_aa: CASSFSGRAPDTQYF
d_call: -; j_call: TRBJ1-2; v_call: TRBV7-2; clone_size: -; cdr3_nt: TGTGCCAGCAGACCCAGGGGAGACTATGGCTACACCTTC; cdr3_aa: CASRPRGDYGYTF
d_call: -; j_call: TRBJ1-6; v_call: TRBV3-1/TRBV3-2; clone_size: -; cdr3_nt: TGTGCCAGCAGCCCCCAGGGAGGTAGGAACTCACCCCTCCACTTT; cdr3_aa: CASSPQGGRNSPLHF
d_call: TRBD1; j_call: TRBJ1-5; v_call: TRBV25-1; clone_size: -; cdr3_nt: TGTGCCAGCAGTAAGACAGGGACGCATCAGCCCCAGCATTTT; cdr3_aa: CASSKTGTHQPQHF
d_call: -; j_call: TRBJ2-3; v_call: TRBV6-5; clone_size: -; cdr3_nt: TGTGCCAGCAGTTACTCGAGAGGGAATACGCAGTATTTT; cdr3_aa: CASSYSRGNTQYF
d_call: TRBD2; j_call: TRBJ2-7; v_call: TRBV13; clone_size: -; cdr3_nt: TGTGCCAGCAGCCACCGCCCGGGACTAGCGGGAGGTAAGAACGAGCAGTACTTC; cdr3_aa: CASSHRPGLAGGKNEQYF
d_call: TRBD1; j_call: TRBJ1-2; v_call: TRBV28; clone_size: -; cdr3_nt: TGTGCCAGCAGTCCCCCGGGACAGGGGCACTATGGCTACACCTTC; cdr3_aa: CASSPPGQGHYGYTF
d_call: -; j_call: TRBJ2-6; v_call: TRBV18; clone_size: -; cdr3_nt: TGTGCCAGCTCACCGGGACTCCCCTCTGGGGCCAACGTCCTGACTTTC; cdr3_aa: CASSPGLPSGANVLTF
d_call: TRBD1; j_call: TRBJ1-1; v_call: TRBV6-5; clone_size: -; cdr3_nt: TGTGCCAGCAGCCGACGGACAGGGGGGAACACTGAAGCTTTCTTT; cdr3_aa: CASSRRTGGNTEAFF
d_call: TRBD1; j_call: TRBJ2-7; v_call: TRBV5-8; clone_size: -; cdr3_nt: TGTGCCAGCAGCATGGGACAGGGGACCTACGAGCAGTACTTC; cdr3_aa: CASSMGQGTYEQYF
d_call: TRBD2; j_call: TRBJ2-2; v_call: TRBV3-1/TRBV3-2; clone_size: -; cdr3_nt: TGTGCCAGCAGCCAAGCGGGACTAGCGGGGGGGACCGGGGAGCTGTTTTTT; cdr3_aa: CASSQAGLAGGTGELFF
d_call: -; j_call: TRBJ2-7; v_call: TRBV7-9; clone_size: -; cdr3_nt: TGTGCCAGCAGCTTTGGTCCCCAGGGGAACTACGAGCAGTACTTC; cdr3_aa: CASSFGPQGNYEQYF
d_call: -; j_call: TRBJ1-2; v_call: TRBV7-8; clone_size: -; cdr3_nt: TGTGCCAGCTCTCCCAGGGGTGGTAGCTATGGCTACACCTTC; cdr3_aa: CASSPRGGSYGYTF
d_call: -; j_call: TRBJ1-2; v_call: TRBV7-2; clone_size: few; cdr3_nt: TGTGCCAGCAGCATGGTTTACCGGGTTATCTATGGCTACACCTTC; cdr3_aa: CASSMVYRVIYGYTF
d_call: TRBD1; j_call: TRBJ1-1; v_call: TRBV6-6; clone_size: -; cdr3_nt: TGTGCCAGCAGTCAGAGTCGGGACAGGGGAATGAACACTGAAGCTTTCTTT; cdr3_aa: CASSQSRDRGMNTEAFF
d_call: -; j_call: TRBJ1-6; v_call: TRBV5-6; clone_size: -; cdr3_nt: TGTGCCAGCAGCTTGGATCAGTTATATAATTCACCCCTCCACTTT; cdr3_aa: CASSLDQLYNSPLHF
d_call: TRBD1; j_call: TRBJ1-2; v_call: TRBV12-3/TRBV12-4; clone_size: -; cdr3_nt: TGTGCCAGCAGAGTACAGGGGGCGAGGGGCTACACCTTC; cdr3_aa: CASRVQGARGYTF
d_call: TRBD2; j_call: TRBJ2-3; v_call: TRBV7-3; clone_size: -; cdr3_nt: TGTGCCAGCAGCCCCAGACTAGCGGGAGGGCCGGATACGCAGTATTTT; cdr3_aa: CASSPRLAGGPDTQYF
d_call: -; j_call: TRBJ1-1; v_call: TRBV5-1; clone_size: -; cdr3_nt: TGCGCCAGCAGCTTGGTCTGGGCCGCGGGCACTGAAGCTTTCTTT; cdr3_aa: CASSLVWAAGTEAFF
d_call: -; j_call: TRBJ2-5; v_call: TRBV13; clone_size: few; cdr3_nt: TGTGCCAGCAGCTTAGGCACAGGCTGGAGAGAGACCCAGTACTTC; cdr3_aa: CASSLGTGWRETQYF
d_call: TRBD1; j_call: TRBJ2-5; v_call: TRBV7-6; clone_size: -; cdr3_nt: TGTGCCAGCAGCTTAACAGGGGCCCAAGAGACCCAGTACTTC; cdr3_aa: CASSLTGAQETQYF
d_call: -; j_call: TRBJ2-1; v_call: TRBV6-2/TRBV6-3; clone_size: -; cdr3_nt: TGTGCCAGCAGTCTCGAGTGGGGGGAATACAATGAGCAGTTCTTC; cdr3_aa: CASSLEWGEYNEQFF
d_call: -; j_call: TRBJ1-2; v_call: TRBV6-5; clone_size: -; cdr3_nt: TGTGCCAGCAGAGATCGGACAGTTTATGGCTACACCTTC; cdr3_aa: CASRDRTVYGYTF
d_call: -; j_call: TRBJ2-1; v_call: TRBV5-4; clone_size: -; cdr3_nt: TGTGCCAGCAGCTTGTGGGGCCGCAGGGGCAATGAGCAGTTCTTC; cdr3_aa: CASSLWGRRGNEQFF
d_call: -; j_call: TRBJ1-1; v_call: TRBV5-4; clone_size: few; cdr3_nt: TGTGCCAGCAGACGGTTAACAGGCGACACTGAAGCTTTCTTT; cdr3_aa: CASRRLTGDTEAFF
d_call: TRBD2; j_call: TRBJ2-2; v_call: TRBV5-1; clone_size: -; cdr3_nt: TGCGCCAGCAGCACCATCAGGCTAGCGGGAATCGGGGAGCTGTTTTTT; cdr3_aa: CASSTIRLAGIGELFF
d_call: -; j_call: TRBJ2-7; v_call: TRBV27; clone_size: few; cdr3_nt: TGTGCCAGCAGTATCTACGCAGGGAATGCCTACGAGCAGTACTTC; cdr3_aa: CASSIYAGNAYEQYF